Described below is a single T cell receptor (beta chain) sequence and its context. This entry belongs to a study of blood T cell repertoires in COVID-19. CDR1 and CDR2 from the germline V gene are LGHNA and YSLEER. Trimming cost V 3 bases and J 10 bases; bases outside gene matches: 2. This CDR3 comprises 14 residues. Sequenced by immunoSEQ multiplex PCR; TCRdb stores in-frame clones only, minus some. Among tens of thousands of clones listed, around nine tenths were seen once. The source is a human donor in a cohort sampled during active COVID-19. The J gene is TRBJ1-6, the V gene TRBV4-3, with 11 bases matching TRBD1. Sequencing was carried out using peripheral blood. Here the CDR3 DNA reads TGCGCCAGCAGCCAGGGGACAGGGGGATCACCCCTCCACTTT. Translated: CASSQGTGGSPLHF.